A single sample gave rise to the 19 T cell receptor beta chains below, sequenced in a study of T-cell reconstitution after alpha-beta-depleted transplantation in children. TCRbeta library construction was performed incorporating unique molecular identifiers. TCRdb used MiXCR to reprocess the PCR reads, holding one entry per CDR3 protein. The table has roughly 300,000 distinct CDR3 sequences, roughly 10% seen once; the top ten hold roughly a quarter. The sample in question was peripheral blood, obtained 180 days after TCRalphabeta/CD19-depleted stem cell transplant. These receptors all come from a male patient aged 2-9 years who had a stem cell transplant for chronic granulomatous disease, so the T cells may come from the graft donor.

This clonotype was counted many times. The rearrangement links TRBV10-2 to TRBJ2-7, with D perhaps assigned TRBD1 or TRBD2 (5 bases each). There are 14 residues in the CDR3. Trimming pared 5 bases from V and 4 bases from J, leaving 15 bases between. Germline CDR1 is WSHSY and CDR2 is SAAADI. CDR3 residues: CASSPRDAIYEQYF. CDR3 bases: TGCGCCAGCAGTCCCCGGGACGCTATATACGAGCAGTACTTC.

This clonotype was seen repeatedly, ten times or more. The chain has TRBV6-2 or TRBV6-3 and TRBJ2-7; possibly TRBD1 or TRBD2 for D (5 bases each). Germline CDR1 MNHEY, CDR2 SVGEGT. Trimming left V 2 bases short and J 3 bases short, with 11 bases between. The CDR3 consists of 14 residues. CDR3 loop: CASSYPGQGYEQYF. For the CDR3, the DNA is TGTGCCAGCAGTTACCCGGGGCAGGGCTACGAGCAGTACTTC.

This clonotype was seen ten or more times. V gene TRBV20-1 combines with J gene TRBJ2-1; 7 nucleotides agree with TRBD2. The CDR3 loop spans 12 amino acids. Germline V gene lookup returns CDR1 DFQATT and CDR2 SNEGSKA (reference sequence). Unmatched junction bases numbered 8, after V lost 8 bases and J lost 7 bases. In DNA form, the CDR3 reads TGCAGTAGCGGGATTATCCGGAATGAGCAGTTCTTC. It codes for CSSGIIRNEQFF.

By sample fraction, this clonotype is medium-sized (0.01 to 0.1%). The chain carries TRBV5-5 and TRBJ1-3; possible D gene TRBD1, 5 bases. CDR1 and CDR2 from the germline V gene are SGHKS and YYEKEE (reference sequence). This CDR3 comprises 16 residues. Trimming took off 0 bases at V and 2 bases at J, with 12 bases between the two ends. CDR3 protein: CASSLGQGGTGNTIYF. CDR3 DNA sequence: TGTGCCAGCAGCTTGGGGCAGGGAGGAACTGGAAACACCATATATTTT.

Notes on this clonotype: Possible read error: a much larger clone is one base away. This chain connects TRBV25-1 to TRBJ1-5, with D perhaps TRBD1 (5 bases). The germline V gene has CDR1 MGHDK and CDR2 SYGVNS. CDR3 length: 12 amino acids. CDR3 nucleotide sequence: TGTACCAGCAGTGCAGGGCTGCAGCCCCAGCATTTT. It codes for CTSSAGLQPQHF.

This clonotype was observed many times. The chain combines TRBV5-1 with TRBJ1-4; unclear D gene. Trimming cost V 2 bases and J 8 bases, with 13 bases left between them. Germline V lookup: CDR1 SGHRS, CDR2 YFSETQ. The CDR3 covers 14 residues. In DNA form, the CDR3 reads TGCGCCAGCAGCTTCGGTATTACCAGGGAAAAACTGTTTTTT. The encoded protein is CASSFGITREKLFF.

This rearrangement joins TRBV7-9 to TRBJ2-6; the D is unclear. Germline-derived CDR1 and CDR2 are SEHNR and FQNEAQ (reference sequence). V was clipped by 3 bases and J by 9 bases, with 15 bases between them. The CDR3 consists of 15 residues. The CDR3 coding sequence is TGTGCCAGCAGCTTTTTAAGCTCTCGGGTCAACGTCCTGACTTTC. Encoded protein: CASSFLSSRVNVLTF. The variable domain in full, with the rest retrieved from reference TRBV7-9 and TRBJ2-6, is DTGVSQNPRHKITKRGQNVTFRCDPISEHNRLYWYRQTLGQGPEFLTYFQNEAQLEKSRLLSDRFSAERPKGSFSTLEIQRTEQGDSAMYLCASSFLSSRVNVLTFGAGSRLTVL.

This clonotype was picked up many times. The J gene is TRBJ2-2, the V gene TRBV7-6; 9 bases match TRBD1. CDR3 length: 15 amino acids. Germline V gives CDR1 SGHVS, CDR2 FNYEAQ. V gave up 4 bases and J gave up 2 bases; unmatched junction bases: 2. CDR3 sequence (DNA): TGTGCCAGCAGCTCGGGACAGGGAAACACCGGGGAGCTGTTTTTT. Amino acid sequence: CASSSGQGNTGELFF.

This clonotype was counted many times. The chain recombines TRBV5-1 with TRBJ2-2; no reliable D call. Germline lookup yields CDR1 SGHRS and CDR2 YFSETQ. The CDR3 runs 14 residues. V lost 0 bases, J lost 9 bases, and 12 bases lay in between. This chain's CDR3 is CASSLARPPRELFF. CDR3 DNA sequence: TGCGCCAGCAGCTTGGCACGACCTCCCCGGGAGCTGTTTTTT.

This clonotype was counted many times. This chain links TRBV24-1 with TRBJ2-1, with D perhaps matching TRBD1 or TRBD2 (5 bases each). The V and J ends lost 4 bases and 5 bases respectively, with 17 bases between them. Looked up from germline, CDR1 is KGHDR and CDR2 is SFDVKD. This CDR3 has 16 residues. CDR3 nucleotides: TGTGCCACCAGTGACTTTATAAAAAGGGGAGACAATGAGCAGTTCTTC. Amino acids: CATSDFIKRGDNEQFF.

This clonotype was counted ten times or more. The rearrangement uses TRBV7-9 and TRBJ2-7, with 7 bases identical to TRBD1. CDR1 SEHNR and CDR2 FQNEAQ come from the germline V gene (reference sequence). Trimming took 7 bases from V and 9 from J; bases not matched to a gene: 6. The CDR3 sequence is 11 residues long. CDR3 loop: CASTSSGGQYF. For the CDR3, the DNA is TGTGCCAGCACCTCATCAGGGGGGCAGTACTTC.

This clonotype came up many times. CDR3 DNA: TGCAGTGCTACCCGTCAACAGGGTAACTCTGGGGCCAACGTCCTGACTTTC. Its protein product is CSATRQQGNSGANVLTF. The rearrangement uses TRBV20-1 and TRBJ2-6, with D possibly matching TRBD1 (6 bases). The CDR3 has 17 residues. The V end lost 4 bases, the J end lost 0 bases, and 16 bases lay between the germline ends. The germline V gene encodes CDR1 DFQATT and CDR2 SNEGSKA (reference sequence).

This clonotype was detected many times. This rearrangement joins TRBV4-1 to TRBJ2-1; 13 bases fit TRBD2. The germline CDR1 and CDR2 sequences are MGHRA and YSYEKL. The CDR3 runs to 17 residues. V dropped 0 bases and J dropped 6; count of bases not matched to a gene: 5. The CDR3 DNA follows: TGCGCCAGCAGCCAAGAAACCGGGACTAGCGGGGTCAATGAGCAGTTCTTC. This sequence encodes CASSQETGTSGVNEQFF.

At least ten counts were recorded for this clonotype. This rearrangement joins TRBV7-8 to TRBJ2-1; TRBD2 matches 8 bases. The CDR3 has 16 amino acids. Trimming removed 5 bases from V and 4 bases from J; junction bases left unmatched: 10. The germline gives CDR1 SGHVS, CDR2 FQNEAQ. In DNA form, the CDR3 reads TGTGCCAGCAGCCGAGAGGCTAGCGGGTGGTACAATGAGCAGTTCTTC. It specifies CASSREASGWYNEQFF.

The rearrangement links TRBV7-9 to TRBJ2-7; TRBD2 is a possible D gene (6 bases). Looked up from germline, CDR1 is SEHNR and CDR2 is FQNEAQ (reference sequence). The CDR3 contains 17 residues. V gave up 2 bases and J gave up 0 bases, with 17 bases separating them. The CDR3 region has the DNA TGTGCCAGCAGCTTAAAGGGTGGCCCCGGGAGCTCCTACGAGCAGTACTTC. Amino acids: CASSLKGGPGSSYEQYF.

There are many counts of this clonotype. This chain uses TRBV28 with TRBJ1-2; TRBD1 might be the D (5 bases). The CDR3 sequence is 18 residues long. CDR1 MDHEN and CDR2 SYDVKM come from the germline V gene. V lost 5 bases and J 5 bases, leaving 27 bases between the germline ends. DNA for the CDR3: TGTGCCAGCAGTGCCCCCGCGGACGGACAAACATTAGGGTATGGCTACACCTTC. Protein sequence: CASSAPADGQTLGYGYTF.

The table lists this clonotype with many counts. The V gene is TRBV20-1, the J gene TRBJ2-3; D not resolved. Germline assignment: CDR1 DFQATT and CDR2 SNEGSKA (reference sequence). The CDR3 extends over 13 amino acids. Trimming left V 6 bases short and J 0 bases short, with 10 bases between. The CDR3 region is CSAAPQSTDTQYF. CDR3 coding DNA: TGCAGTGCGGCACCGCAGAGCACAGATACGCAGTATTTT.

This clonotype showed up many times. CDR3 sequence reads: CASSTSGSFAGELFF. In DNA form, the CDR3 reads TGTGCCAGCAGCACTAGCGGGAGCTTCGCCGGGGAGCTGTTTTTT. V and J are TRBV12-3 or TRBV12-4 and TRBJ2-2; 11 bases align to TRBD2. The CDR3 is made up of 15 amino acids. Trimming took 6 bases from V and 6 from J; bases not matched to a gene: 6.

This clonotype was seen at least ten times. The DNA of the CDR3 is TGTGCCAGCAGTTTAGACAGGGGGTCAGAGACCCAGTACTTC. This encodes CASSLDRGSETQYF. This sequence joins TRBV12-3 or TRBV12-4 and TRBJ2-5, with 8 bases identical to TRBD1. V dropped 1 base and J dropped 4; count of bases not matched to a gene: 2. This CDR3 contains 14 residues.